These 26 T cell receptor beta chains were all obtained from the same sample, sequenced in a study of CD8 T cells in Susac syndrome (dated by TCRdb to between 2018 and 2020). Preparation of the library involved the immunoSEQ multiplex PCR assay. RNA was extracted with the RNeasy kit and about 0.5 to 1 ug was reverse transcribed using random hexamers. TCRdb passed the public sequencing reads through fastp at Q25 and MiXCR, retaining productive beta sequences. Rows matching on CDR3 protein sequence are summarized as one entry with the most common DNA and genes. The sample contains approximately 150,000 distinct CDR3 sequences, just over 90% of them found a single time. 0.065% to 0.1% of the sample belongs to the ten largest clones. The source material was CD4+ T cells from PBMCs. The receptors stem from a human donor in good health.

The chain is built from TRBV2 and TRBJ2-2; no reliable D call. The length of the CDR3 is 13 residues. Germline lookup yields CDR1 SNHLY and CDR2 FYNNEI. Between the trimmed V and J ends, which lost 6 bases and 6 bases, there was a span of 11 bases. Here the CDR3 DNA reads TGTGCCAGCAGGGCACAGAATCCCGGGGAGCTGTTTTTT. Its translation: CASRAQNPGELFF.

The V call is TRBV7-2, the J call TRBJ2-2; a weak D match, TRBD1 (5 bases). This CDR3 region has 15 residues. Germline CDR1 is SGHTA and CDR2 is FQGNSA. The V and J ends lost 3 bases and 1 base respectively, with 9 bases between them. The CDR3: CASSFWQGNTGELFF. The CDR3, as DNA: TGTGCCAGCAGCTTTTGGCAGGGGAACACCGGGGAGCTGTTTTTT. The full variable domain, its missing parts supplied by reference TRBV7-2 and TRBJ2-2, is GAGVSQSPSNKVTEKGKDVELRCDPISGHTALYWYRQSLGQGLEFLIYFQGNSAPDKSGLPSDRFSAERTGGSVSTLTIQRTQQEDSAVYLCASSFWQGNTGELFFGEGSRLTVL.

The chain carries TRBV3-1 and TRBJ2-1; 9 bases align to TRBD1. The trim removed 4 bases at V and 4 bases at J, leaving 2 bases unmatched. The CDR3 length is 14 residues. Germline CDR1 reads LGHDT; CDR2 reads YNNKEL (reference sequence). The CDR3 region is CASSLGTGYNEQFF. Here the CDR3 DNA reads TGTGCCAGCAGCCTTGGGACAGGGTACAATGAGCAGTTCTTC.

The chain's CDR3 is CASTNWAQKAFF. CDR3 coding DNA: TGTGCCAGCACCAACTGGGCCCAGAAAGCTTTCTTT. The rearrangement joins TRBV27 to TRBJ1-1, with D hard to call. Germline-derived CDR1 and CDR2 are MNHEY and SMNVEV (reference sequence). Trimming took off 7 bases at V and 9 bases at J, with 15 bases between the two ends. The CDR3 spans 12 residues.

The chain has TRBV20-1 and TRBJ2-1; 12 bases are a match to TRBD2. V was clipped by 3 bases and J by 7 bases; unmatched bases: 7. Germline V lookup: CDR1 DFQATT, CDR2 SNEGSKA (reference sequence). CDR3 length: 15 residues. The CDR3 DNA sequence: TGCAGTGCTAGGGCGACTAGCGGGAGACGTAATGAGCAGTTCTTC. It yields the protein CSARATSGRRNEQFF.

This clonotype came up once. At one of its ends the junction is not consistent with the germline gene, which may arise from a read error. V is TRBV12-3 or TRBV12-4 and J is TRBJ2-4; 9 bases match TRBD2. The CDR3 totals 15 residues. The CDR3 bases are TGTGCCAGCAGTATAGCGGGAGTCCCCAAAAACATTCAGTACTTC. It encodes CASSIAGVPKNIQYF.

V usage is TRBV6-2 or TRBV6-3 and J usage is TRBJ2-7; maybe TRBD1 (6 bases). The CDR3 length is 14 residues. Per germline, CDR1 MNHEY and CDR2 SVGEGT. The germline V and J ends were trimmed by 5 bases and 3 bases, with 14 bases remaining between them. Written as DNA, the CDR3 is TGTGCCAGCAGTCTTCAGCCAGGGGTCTACGAGCAGTACTTC. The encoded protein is CASSLQPGVYEQYF.

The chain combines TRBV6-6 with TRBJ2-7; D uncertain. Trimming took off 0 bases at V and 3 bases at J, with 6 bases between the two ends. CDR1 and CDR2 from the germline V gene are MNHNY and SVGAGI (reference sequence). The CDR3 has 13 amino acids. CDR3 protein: CASSYSTDYEQYF. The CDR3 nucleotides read TGTGCCAGCAGTTACTCTACAGACTACGAGCAGTACTTC.

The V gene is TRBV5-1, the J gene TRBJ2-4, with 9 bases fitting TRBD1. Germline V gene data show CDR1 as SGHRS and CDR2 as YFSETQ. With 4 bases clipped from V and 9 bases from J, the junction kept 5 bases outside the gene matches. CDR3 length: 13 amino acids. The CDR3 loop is CASSPGQGGIQYF. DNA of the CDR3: TGCGCCAGCAGCCCGGGACAGGGTGGCATTCAGTACTTC.

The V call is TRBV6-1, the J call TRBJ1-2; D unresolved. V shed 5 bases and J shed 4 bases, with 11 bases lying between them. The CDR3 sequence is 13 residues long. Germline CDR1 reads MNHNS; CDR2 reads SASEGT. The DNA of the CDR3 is TGTGCCAGCAGTCAGGCAGAATCCTATGGCTACACCTTC. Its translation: CASSQAESYGYTF.

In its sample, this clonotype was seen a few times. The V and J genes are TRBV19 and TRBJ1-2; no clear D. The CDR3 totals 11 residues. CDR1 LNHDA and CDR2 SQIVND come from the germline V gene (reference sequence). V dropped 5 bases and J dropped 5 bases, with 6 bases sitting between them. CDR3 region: CASSSVYGYTF. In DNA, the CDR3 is TGTGCCAGTAGTTCCGTATATGGCTACACCTTC.

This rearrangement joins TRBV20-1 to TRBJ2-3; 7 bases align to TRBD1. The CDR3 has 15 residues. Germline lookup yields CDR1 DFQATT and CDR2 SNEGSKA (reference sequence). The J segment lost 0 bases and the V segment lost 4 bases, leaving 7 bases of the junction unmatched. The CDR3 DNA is TGCAGTGCTACCCGCCGACAGGGAAGCACAGATACGCAGTATTTT. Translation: CSATRRQGSTDTQYF.

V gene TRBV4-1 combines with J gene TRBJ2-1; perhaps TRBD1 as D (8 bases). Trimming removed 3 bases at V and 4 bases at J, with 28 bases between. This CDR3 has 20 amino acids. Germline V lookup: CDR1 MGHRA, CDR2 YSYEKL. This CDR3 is CASSHGQGQWGGGPYNEQFF. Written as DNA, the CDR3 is TGCGCCAGCAGCCACGGACAGGGCCAGTGGGGGGGAGGTCCTTACAATGAGCAGTTCTTC.

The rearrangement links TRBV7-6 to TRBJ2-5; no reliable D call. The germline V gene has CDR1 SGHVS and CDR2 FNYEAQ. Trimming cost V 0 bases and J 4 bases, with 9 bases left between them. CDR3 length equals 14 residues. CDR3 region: CASSLAGPLETQYF. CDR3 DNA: TGTGCCAGCAGCTTAGCAGGCCCCCTAGAGACCCAGTACTTC.

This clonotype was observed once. The CDR3 DNA reads as TGTGCCAGCAGTGAATTCTTGTTCTCTGGAAACACCATATATTTT. Its translation: CASSEFLFSGNTIYF. The chain joins TRBV2 to TRBJ1-3, with unresolved D. The CDR3 is 15 amino acids. Germline V gene data show CDR1 as SNHLY and CDR2 as FYNNEI. V was clipped by 2 bases and J by 0 bases, with 8 bases between them.

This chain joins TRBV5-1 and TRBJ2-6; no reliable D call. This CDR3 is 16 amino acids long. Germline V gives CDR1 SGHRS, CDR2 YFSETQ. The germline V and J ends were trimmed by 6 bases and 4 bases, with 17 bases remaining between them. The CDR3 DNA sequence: TGCGCCAGCAAGGACCTAAGGGATTCCGGGGCCAACGTCCTGACTTTC. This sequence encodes CASKDLRDSGANVLTF.

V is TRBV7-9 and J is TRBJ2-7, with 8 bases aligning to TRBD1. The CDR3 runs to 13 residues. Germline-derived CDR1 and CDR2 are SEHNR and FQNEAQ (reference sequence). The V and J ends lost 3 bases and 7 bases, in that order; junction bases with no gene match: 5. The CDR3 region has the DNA TGTGCCAGCAGCTTCGAGACAGGGGTGGAGCAGTACTTC. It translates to CASSFETGVEQYF. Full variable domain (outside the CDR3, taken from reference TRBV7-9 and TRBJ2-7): DTGVSQNPRHKITKRGQNVTFRCDPISEHNRLYWYRQTLGQGPEFLTYFQNEAQLEKSRLLSDRFSAERPKGSFSTLEIQRTEQGDSAMYLCASSFETGVEQYFGPGTRLTVT.

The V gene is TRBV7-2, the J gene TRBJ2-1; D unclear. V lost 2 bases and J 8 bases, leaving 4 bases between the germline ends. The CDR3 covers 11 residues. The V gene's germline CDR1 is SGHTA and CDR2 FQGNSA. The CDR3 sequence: CASSLYHEQFF. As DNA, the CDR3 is TGTGCCAGCAGCTTATACCATGAGCAGTTCTTC.

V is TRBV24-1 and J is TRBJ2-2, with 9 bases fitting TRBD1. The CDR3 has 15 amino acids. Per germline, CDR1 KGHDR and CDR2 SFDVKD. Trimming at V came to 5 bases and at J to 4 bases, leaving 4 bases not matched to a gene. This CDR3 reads CATSGGTGPTGELFF. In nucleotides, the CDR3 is TGTGCCACCAGTGGCGGGACAGGGCCCACCGGGGAGCTGTTTTTT.

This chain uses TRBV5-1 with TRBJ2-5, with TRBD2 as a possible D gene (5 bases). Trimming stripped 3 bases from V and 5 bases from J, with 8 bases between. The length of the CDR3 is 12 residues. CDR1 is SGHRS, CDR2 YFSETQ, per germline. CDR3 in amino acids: CASSWTGETQYF. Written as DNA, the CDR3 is TGCGCCAGCAGCTGGACGGGGGAGACCCAGTACTTC.

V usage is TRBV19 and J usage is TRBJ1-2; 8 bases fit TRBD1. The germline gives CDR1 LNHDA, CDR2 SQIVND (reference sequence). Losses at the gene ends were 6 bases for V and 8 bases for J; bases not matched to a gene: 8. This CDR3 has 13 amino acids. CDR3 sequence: CASSQGAMGGYTF. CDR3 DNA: TGTGCCAGTAGCCAGGGGGCTATGGGAGGCTACACCTTC. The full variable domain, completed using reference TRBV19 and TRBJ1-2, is DGGITQSPKYLFRKEGQNVTLSCEQNLNHDAMYWYRQDPGQGLRLIYYSQIVNDFQKGDIAEGYSVSREKKESFPLTVTSAQKNPTAFYLCASSQGAMGGYTFGSGTRLTVV.

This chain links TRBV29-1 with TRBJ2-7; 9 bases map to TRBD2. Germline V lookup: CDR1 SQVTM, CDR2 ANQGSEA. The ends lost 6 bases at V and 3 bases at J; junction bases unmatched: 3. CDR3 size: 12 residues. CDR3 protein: CSVGLAHYEQYF. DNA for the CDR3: TGCAGCGTGGGACTAGCACACTACGAGCAGTACTTC.

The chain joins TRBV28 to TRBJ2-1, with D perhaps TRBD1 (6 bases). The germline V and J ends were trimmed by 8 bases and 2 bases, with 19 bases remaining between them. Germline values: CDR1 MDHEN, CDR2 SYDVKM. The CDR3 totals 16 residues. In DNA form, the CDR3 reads TGTGCCAGCCAAACTCTGCTCAGGGGTGCCTACAATGAGCAGTTCTTC. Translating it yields CASQTLLRGAYNEQFF.

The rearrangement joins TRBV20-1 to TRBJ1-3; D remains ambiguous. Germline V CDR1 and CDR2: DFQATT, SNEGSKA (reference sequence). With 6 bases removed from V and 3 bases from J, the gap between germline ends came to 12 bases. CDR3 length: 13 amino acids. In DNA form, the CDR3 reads TGCAGTGCGGAGGGAGGTAGTGGAAACACCATATATTTT. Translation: CSAEGGSGNTIYF.

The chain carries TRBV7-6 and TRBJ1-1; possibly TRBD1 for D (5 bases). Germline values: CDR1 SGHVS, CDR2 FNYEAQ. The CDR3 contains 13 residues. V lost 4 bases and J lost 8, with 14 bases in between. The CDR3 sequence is CASSSYREGEAFF. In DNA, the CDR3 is TGTGCCAGCAGCTCCTATCGGGAGGGGGAAGCTTTCTTT.

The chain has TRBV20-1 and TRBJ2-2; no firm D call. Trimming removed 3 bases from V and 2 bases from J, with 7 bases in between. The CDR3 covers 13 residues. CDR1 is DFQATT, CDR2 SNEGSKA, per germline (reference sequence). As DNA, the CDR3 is TGCAGTGCTAGGGCCGCCAACACCGGGGAGCTGTTTTTT. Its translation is CSARAANTGELFF.